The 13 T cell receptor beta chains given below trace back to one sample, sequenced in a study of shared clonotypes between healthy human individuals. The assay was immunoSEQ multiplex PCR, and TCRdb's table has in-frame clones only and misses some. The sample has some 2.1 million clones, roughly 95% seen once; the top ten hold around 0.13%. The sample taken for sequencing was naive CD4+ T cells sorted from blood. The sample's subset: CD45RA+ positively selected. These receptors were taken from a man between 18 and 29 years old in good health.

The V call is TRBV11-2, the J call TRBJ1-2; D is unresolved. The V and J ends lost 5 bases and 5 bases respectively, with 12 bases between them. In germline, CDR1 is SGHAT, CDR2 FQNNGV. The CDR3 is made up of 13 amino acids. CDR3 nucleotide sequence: TGTGCCAGCAGCCCAGGCGTCCCGTATGGCTACACCTTC. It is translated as CASSPGVPYGYTF. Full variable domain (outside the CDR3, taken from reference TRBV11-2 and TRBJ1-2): EAGVAQSPRYKIIEKRQSVAFWCNPISGHATLYWYQQILGQGPKLLIQFQNNGVVDDSQLPKDRFSAERLKGVDSTLKIQPAKLEDSAVYLCASSPGVPYGYTFGSGTRLTVV.

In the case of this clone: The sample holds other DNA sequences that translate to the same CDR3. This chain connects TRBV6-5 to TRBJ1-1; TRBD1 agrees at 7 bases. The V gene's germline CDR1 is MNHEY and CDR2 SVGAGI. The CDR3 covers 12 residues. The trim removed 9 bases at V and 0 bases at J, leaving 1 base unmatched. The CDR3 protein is CASGTVNTEAFF. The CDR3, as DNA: TGTGCCAGTGGGACAGTGAACACTGAAGCTTTCTTT.

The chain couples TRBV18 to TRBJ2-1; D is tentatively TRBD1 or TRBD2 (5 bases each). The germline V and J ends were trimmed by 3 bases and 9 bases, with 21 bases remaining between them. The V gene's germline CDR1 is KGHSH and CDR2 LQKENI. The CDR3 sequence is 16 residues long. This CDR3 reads CASSPYMVSGTGEQFF. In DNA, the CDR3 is TGTGCCAGCTCACCCTACATGGTCTCCGGGACGGGTGAGCAGTTCTTC.

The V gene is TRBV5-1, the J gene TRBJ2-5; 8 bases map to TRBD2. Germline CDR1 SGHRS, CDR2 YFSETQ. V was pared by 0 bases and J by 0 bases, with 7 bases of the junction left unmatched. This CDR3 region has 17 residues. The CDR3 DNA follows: TGCGCCAGCAGCTTGGCCACGGGGGGGCAATACCAAGAGACCCAGTACTTC. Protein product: CASSLATGGQYQETQYF.

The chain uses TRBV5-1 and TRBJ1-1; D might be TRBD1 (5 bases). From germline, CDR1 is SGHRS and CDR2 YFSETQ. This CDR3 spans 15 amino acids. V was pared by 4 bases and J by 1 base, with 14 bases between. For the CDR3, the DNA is TGCGCCAGCAGCCTAACGGGACTGCGGAACACTGAAGCTTTCTTT. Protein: CASSLTGLRNTEAFF.

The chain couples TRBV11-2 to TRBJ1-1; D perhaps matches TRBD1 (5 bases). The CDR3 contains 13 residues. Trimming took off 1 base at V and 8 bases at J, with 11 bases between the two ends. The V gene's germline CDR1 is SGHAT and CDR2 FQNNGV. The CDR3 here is CASSLGDSTEAFF. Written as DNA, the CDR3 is TGTGCCAGCAGCTTAGGGGACTCCACCGAAGCTTTCTTT.

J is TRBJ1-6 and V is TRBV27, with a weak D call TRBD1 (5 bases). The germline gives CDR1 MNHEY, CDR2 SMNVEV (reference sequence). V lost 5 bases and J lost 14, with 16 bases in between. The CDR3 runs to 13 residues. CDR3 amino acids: CASSPLAGRTLHF. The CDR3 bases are TGTGCCAGCAGTCCGCTGGCAGGGCGAACCCTCCACTTT.

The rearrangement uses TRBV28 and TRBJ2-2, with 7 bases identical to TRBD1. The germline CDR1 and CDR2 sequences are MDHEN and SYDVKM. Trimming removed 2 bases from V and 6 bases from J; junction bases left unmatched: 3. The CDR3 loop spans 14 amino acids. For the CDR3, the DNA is TGTGCCAGCAGTTTAGACAGGGTGTCCGGGGAGCTGTTTTTT. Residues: CASSLDRVSGELFF.

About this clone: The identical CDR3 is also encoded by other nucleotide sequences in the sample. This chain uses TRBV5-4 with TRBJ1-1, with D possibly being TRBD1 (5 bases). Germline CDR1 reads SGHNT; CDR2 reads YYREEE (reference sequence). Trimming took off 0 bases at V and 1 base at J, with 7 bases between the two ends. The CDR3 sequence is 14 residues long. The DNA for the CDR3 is TGTGCCAGCAGCTTGGCCACAGGGAACACTGAAGCTTTCTTT. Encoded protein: CASSLATGNTEAFF. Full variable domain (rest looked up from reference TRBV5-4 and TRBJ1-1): ETGVTQSPTHLIKTRGQQVTLRCSSQSGHNTVSWYQQALGQGPQFIFQYYREEENGRGNFPPRFSGLQFPNYSSELNVNALELDDSALYLCASSLATGNTEAFFGQGTRLTVV.

CDR3 coding DNA: TGTGCCAGCAGCTTCACGCTGGGGTATGGCTACACCTTC. Amino acid sequence: CASSFTLGYGYTF. V gene TRBV7-2 combines with J gene TRBJ1-2; D call uncertain. Germline-derived CDR1 and CDR2 are SGHTA and FQGNSA. V lost 3 bases and J 5 bases, leaving 10 bases between the germline ends. The length of the CDR3 is 13 residues.

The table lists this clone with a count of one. CDR3 DNA: TGCGCCAGCAGCAATCCACAGGGGAATGAGCAGTTCTTC. Translating it yields CASSNPQGNEQFF. The chain links TRBV5-1 to TRBJ2-1; 7 bases agree with TRBD1. The CDR3 is 13 residues long. Per the germline V gene, CDR1 is SGHRS and CDR2 is YFSETQ. The ends lost 4 bases at V and 7 bases at J; junction bases unmatched: 5.

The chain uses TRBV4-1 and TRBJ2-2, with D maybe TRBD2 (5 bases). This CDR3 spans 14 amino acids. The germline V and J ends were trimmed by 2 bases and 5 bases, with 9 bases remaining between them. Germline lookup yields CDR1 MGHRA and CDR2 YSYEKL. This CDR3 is CASSQLEATGELFF. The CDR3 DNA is TGCGCCAGCAGCCAATTGGAGGCTACCGGGGAGCTGTTTTTT.

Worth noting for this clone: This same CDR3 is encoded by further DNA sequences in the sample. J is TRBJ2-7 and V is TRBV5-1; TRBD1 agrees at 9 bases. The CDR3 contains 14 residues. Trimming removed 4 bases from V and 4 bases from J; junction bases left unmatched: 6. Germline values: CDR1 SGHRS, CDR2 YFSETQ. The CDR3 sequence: CASSTGQGTYEQYF. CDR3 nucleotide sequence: TGCGCCAGCAGCACGGGACAGGGTACGTACGAGCAGTACTTC.